What follows are 3 T cell receptor beta chains derived from one specimen sequenced in a study of T-cell memory formation after mild COVID-19. MiXCR was run by TCRdb on the 5' RACE reads, yielding one entry per CDR3 protein. The sample lists a few hundred thousand distinct CDR3 sequences, 15% to 20% occurring once. What was sequenced was PBMCs or a T cell subset sorted from them (not recorded which). These receptor sequences come from a man aged 18 to 30 who had mild COVID-19 (a few samples of this study predate the infection). Cell type and time point are not known.

This clonotype was observed many times. The rearrangement uses TRBV4-1 and TRBJ2-1; 7 nucleotides agree with TRBD2. This CDR3 is built from 16 residues. Germline V gives CDR1 MGHRA, CDR2 YSYEKL. V trimming: 4 bases; J trimming: 2 bases; junction bases outside the gene matches: 8. The chain's CDR3 is CASSLRSGGTYNEQFF. In nucleotides, the CDR3 is TGCGCCAGCAGCCTCAGATCGGGGGGTACCTACAATGAGCAGTTCTTC.

In its sample, this clonotype was seen a few times. V gene TRBV5-1 combines with J gene TRBJ2-5, with D possibly called TRBD1 or TRBD2 (5 bases each). The CDR3 covers 14 residues. V lost 4 bases and J lost 2, with 12 bases in between. Per germline, CDR1 SGHRS and CDR2 YFSETQ. CDR3 protein: CASSGGKGQETQYF. The CDR3 DNA sequence: TGCGCCAGCAGCGGGGGTAAGGGACAAGAGACCCAGTACTTC.

This chain connects TRBV5-6 to TRBJ2-4, with D hard to call. The germline CDR1 and CDR2 sequences are SGHDT and YYEEEE. The ends were cut back, 0 bases at V and 5 bases at J, with 3 bases in the middle. The CDR3 covers 12 residues. The CDR3 nucleotides are TGTGCCAGCAGCTTGGGCCAAAACATTCAGTACTTC. This translates into CASSLGQNIQYF.